Listed below are T cell receptor beta chains from one sample, sequenced in a study of CD8+ T cells in alopecia areata. TCRdb's table, derived via immunoSEQ multiplex PCR, lists solely in-frame clones and lacks some. This table holds 130,000 or so clones, about 88% found once. The material sequenced was CD8+ T cells sorted from blood, taken at week 4, from a patient treated with tofacitinib. The origin of the receptors is a human donor with alopecia areata. The CDR3 runs from the conserved cysteine through the conserved F or W. D genes are given only for firm matches. Clone size is shown for a subset of rows, as once, few, many or a class of expanded clone.

>TRBV29-1|NA|TRBJ2-1|few
CSVVDYNEQFF
TGCAGCGTTGTAGATTACAATGAGCAGTTCTTC
>TRBV7-6|NA|TRBJ2-3|NA
CASSSEGRGTDTQYF
TGTGCCAGCAGCTCCGAGGGCAGGGGCACAGATACGCAGTATTTT
>TRBV4-1|TRBD2|TRBJ2-5|NA
CASSPLAGGFSETQYF
TGCGCCAGCAGCCCACTAGCGGGAGGGTTCTCAGAGACCCAGTACTTC
>TRBV10-3|NA|TRBJ1-2|NA
CAISEGQGTNYGYTF
TGTGCCATCAGTGAGGGGCAGGGAACTAACTATGGCTACACCTTC
>TRBV27|TRBD1|TRBJ2-2|NA
CASSLWDRGRTGELFF
TGTGCCAGCAGTTTATGGGACAGGGGAAGGACCGGGGAGCTGTTTTTT
>TRBV29-1|NA|TRBJ2-3|many
CSVDSWESTDTQYF
TGCAGCGTTGATAGTTGGGAAAGCACAGATACGCAGTATTTT
>TRBV9|TRBD2|TRBJ2-3|NA
CASSGLAGSTDTQYF
TGTGCCAGCAGCGGACTAGCGGGGAGCACAGATACGCAGTATTTT
>TRBV2|NA|TRBJ2-1|NA
CASSEGVSSYNEQFF
TGTGCCAGCTCTGAGGGGGTGAGCTCCTACAATGAGCAGTTCTTC
>TRBV27|NA|TRBJ2-7|NA
CASRGPSYEQYF
TGTGCCAGCAGGGGACCATCCTACGAGCAGTACTTC
>TRBV7-8|NA|TRBJ1-1|NA
CASSQAIEGNTEAFF
TGTGCCAGCAGCCAAGCGATTGAGGGAAACACTGAAGCTTTCTTT
>TRBV6-4|TRBD2|TRBJ2-1|NA
CASSEGLAGGEEQFF
TGTGCCAGCAGTGAGGGACTAGCGGGGGGGGAAGAGCAGTTCTTC
>TRBV29-1|NA|TRBJ2-3|NA
CSVDQGGHTDTQYF
TGCAGCGTTGATCAGGGGGGTCACACAGATACGCAGTATTTT
>TRBV29-1|NA|TRBJ2-3|few
CSVEEGRSDTQYF
TGCAGCGTTGAGGAGGGGCGCTCGGATACGCAGTATTTT
>TRBV30|TRBD2|TRBJ2-2|NA
CAQGTYSGTNTGELFF
TGTGCCCAAGGAACGTATAGCGGGACGAACACCGGGGAGCTGTTTTTT
>TRBV6-5|NA|TRBJ1-5|NA
CASSYSPGDQPQHF
TGTGCCAGCAGTTACTCGCCAGGCGATCAGCCCCAGCATTTT
>TRBV6-6|NA|TRBJ1-4|NA
CASSYEVGVEKLFF
TGTGCCAGCAGTTACGAAGTAGGGGTGGAAAAACTGTTTTTT
>TRBV9|NA|TRBJ1-1|NA
CASSVGVGRTEAFF
TGTGCCAGCAGCGTAGGGGTAGGGCGGACTGAAGCTTTCTTT
>TRBV6-6|NA|TRBJ2-1|few
CASRGEPLGAYNEQFF
TGTGCCAGCAGAGGGGAGCCCCTGGGGGCCTACAATGAGCAGTTCTTC
>TRBV7-7|TRBD2|TRBJ2-2|NA
CASSSGLAATELFF
TGTGCTAGCAGCTCAGGACTAGCGGCTACGGAGCTGTTTTTT
>TRBV7-9|TRBD1|TRBJ2-2|many
CASSRGQGMSTGELFF
TGTGCCAGCAGCAGGGGACAGGGAATGAGTACCGGGGAGCTGTTTTTT
>TRBV10-3|NA|TRBJ2-6|NA
CAISPTAGANVLTF
TGTGCCATCAGTCCGACGGCTGGGGCCAACGTCCTGACTTTC
>TRBV5-6|NA|TRBJ1-5|NA
CASSLSGATSNQPQHF
TGTGCCAGCAGCTTGTCGGGGGCGACTAGCAATCAGCCCCAGCATTTT
>TRBV6-4|NA|TRBJ1-1|NA
CASSEKGNTEAFF
TGTGCCAGCAGTGAGAAGGGAAACACTGAAGCTTTCTTT
>TRBV6-5|NA|TRBJ1-5|NA
CASSVFANQPQHF
TGTGCCAGCTCAGTATTTGCAAATCAGCCCCAGCATTTT
>TRBV28|NA|TRBJ2-7|NA
CASSKTGYEQYF
TGTGCCAGCAGCAAGACAGGTTACGAGCAGTACTTC
>TRBV10-3|TRBD1|TRBJ2-7|NA
CAISESPGQGSYEQYF
TGTGCCATCAGTGAGTCCCCGGGACAGGGGTCCTACGAGCAGTACTTC
>TRBV5-1|NA|TRBJ2-7|NA
CASSLSQVDEQYF
TGCGCCAGCAGCTTGAGTCAAGTCGACGAGCAGTACTTC